This is a list of T cell receptor beta chains from one sample in a study of cytomegalovirus exposure and HLA in healthy donors. The protocol was immunoSEQ multiplex PCR, while the TCRdb copy is restricted to in-frame clones and leaves out a portion. The table shows approximately 150,000 clones, with around 87% occurring only once. The sample consisted of PBMCs. All receptors derive from a man younger than 30 in good health and CMV-seropositive. CDR3s include the opening cysteine and the closing phenylalanine or tryptophan. A D gene is named only where the DNA matches it firmly. Clone size appears in some rows only: once, few, many, or a class for an expanded clone.

>NA|TRBV11-2|TRBJ2-7|TRBD1
CVSSLRTGTNYEQYF
TGTGTTAGCAGCCTCCGGACAGGGACGAACTACGAGCAGTACTTC
>once|TRBV11-3|TRBJ1-2|TRBD1
CASSSIRGQGQSYGYTF
TGTGCCAGCAGCTCAATCCGCGGACAGGGCCAATCCTATGGCTACACCTTC
>many|TRBV6-1|TRBJ1-3|TRBD1
CASSKGQDSGNTIYF
TGTGCCAGCAGTAAGGGACAGGACTCTGGAAACACCATATATTTT
>once|TRBV7-9|TRBJ1-4|NA
CASSSLNRAAEKLFF
TGTGCCAGCAGCTCGCTAAACAGGGCAGCTGAAAAACTGTTTTTT
>NA|TRBV19|TRBJ1-2|NA
CASSIDRSGSYGYTF
TGTGCCAGTAGTATAGATCGGAGTGGATCGTATGGCTACACCTTC
>NA|TRBV29-1|TRBJ2-1|TRBD2
CSVEILAGVNGEQFF
TGCAGCGTTGAAATCCTAGCGGGAGTGAATGGTGAGCAGTTCTTC
>NA|TRBV6-6|TRBJ2-4|TRBD1
CASELQGGTKNIQYF
TGTGCCAGCGAACTACAGGGGGGTACCAAAAACATTCAGTACTTC
>NA|TRBV27|TRBJ2-2|TRBD2
CASRLAGVGELFF
TGTGCCAGTAGACTAGCGGGAGTTGGGGAGCTGTTTTTT
>NA|TRBV6-1|TRBJ2-5|TRBD1
CASSENRGNSETQYF
TGTGCCAGCAGTGAAAACAGGGGAAACTCGGAGACCCAGTACTTC
>NA|TRBV18|TRBJ1-1|NA
CASSPPGPGPTEAFF
TGTGCCAGCTCACCCCCCGGGCCAGGGCCCACTGAAGCTTTCTTT